The rows below give T cell receptor beta chains drawn from one sample of a study of metastatic and nonmetastatic thyroid tumors. TCRdb re-analyzed the PCR reads through MiXCR. The sample carries approximately 70,000 clones, around 20% recorded once. Material for sequencing was blood. Receptor source: a female donor with papillary thyroid cancer or a benign thyroid nodule (not recorded which). Some clones in this sample may be carry-over from other donors' samples. The conserved cysteine and the conserved F or W are not part of the CDR3 here. The size entry is marked missing in some rows and otherwise reads once, few, many or a size class.

V gene: TRBV3-1; clone size: NA; J gene: TRBJ2-7; CDR3 protein: ASSQFIGSTYEQY
V gene: TRBV5-5; clone size: many; J gene: TRBJ1-4; CDR3 protein: ASSSYRDNEKLF
V gene: TRBV6-1; clone size: NA; J gene: TRBJ2-2; CDR3 protein: ASSPRGGQPGTGELF
V gene: TRBV24-1; clone size: once; J gene: TRBJ2-1; CDR3 protein: ATSDFPGTTSGNEQF
V gene: TRBV20-1; clone size: NA; J gene: TRBJ2-7; CDR3 protein: SARDRGLAYPYEQY
V gene: TRBV14; clone size: NA; J gene: TRBJ1-6; CDR3 protein: ASTAGGNYNSPLH
V gene: TRBV20-1; clone size: many; J gene: TRBJ2-1; CDR3 protein: SQTGVLDEQF
V gene: TRBV18; clone size: many; J gene: TRBJ2-3; CDR3 protein: ASSPGTGRTDTQY
V gene: TRBV6-1; clone size: NA; J gene: TRBJ1-5; CDR3 protein: ASRRGQGDSNQPQH
V gene: TRBV15; clone size: many; J gene: TRBJ2-1; CDR3 protein: ATTKGGHNEQF
V gene: TRBV2; clone size: many; J gene: TRBJ2-3; CDR3 protein: ASRRADTQY
V gene: TRBV27; clone size: many; J gene: TRBJ2-7; CDR3 protein: AIRDSSHEQY
V gene: TRBV9; clone size: many; J gene: TRBJ2-1; CDR3 protein: ASSVEGRAPEQF
V gene: TRBV25-1; clone size: few; J gene: TRBJ1-3; CDR3 protein: ASSELDFSSGNTIY
V gene: TRBV20-1; clone size: NA; J gene: TRBJ2-7; CDR3 protein: SARQAGSRYEQY
V gene: TRBV7-3; clone size: many; J gene: TRBJ2-1; CDR3 protein: ASSWLGGNEQF
V gene: TRBV3-1; clone size: NA; J gene: TRBJ2-1; CDR3 protein: ASSQVGGLAAYNEQF
V gene: TRBV7-9; clone size: NA; J gene: TRBJ1-2; CDR3 protein: ASSPSGNYGYT
V gene: TRBV4-1; clone size: NA; J gene: TRBJ1-2; CDR3 protein: ASSLTPGANYGYT
V gene: TRBV6-1; clone size: many; J gene: TRBJ2-7; CDR3 protein: ASSENLAGGWGVGQY
V gene: TRBV27; clone size: many; J gene: TRBJ2-5; CDR3 protein: ASSLGRGKTQY
V gene: TRBV5-1; clone size: many; J gene: TRBJ2-1; CDR3 protein: ASRRGDEQF
V gene: TRBV2; clone size: many; J gene: TRBJ2-1; CDR3 protein: ASSERGAYNEQF
V gene: TRBV20-1; clone size: many; J gene: TRBJ2-2; CDR3 protein: SARATSGRTFSGELF
V gene: TRBV2; clone size: many; J gene: TRBJ1-2; CDR3 protein: ASSEYGADYGYT
V gene: TRBV5-6; clone size: many; J gene: TRBJ2-1; CDR3 protein: ASSSAYEQF
V gene: TRBV4-2; clone size: many; J gene: TRBJ1-1; CDR3 protein: ASSLSRTEAF
V gene: TRBV12-3/TRBV12-4; clone size: many; J gene: TRBJ2-5; CDR3 protein: ASRGTGGLETQY
V gene: TRBV27; clone size: few; J gene: TRBJ2-1; CDR3 protein: AAVGNKQF
V gene: TRBV19; clone size: many; J gene: TRBJ2-1; CDR3 protein: ASSAPTRYTEQF
V gene: TRBV6-1; clone size: few; J gene: TRBJ2-1; CDR3 protein: ATEDSPFYNEQF
V gene: TRBV11-2; clone size: once; J gene: TRBJ2-7; CDR3 protein: ASSSGQGPSYEQY
V gene: TRBV28; clone size: few; J gene: TRBJ1-6; CDR3 protein: ASSLKRGDGLTSPLH
V gene: TRBV6-1; clone size: few; J gene: TRBJ2-1; CDR3 protein: ASSDTGGSYEQF
V gene: TRBV6-1; clone size: many; J gene: TRBJ2-5; CDR3 protein: ASNLQGGGETQY
V gene: TRBV20-1; clone size: many; J gene: TRBJ2-1; CDR3 protein: SARVPADYNEQF
V gene: TRBV7-2; clone size: NA; J gene: TRBJ1-2; CDR3 protein: ASSSSRTDGYT
V gene: TRBV20-1; clone size: many; J gene: TRBJ1-2; CDR3 protein: SAPSPGTGGDPYGYT
V gene: TRBV27; clone size: NA; J gene: TRBJ2-1; CDR3 protein: ASSLLVGNEQF
V gene: TRBV9; clone size: many; J gene: TRBJ2-7; CDR3 protein: ASSVAQGGYEQY
V gene: TRBV7-8; clone size: many; J gene: TRBJ2-3; CDR3 protein: ASSYTSGRARTDTQY
V gene: TRBV6-1; clone size: few; J gene: TRBJ2-7; CDR3 protein: VSTLGTSGVYEQY
V gene: TRBV4-1; clone size: many; J gene: TRBJ2-2; CDR3 protein: ASSTPPGQGNTGELF
V gene: TRBV5-1; clone size: many; J gene: TRBJ2-1; CDR3 protein: ASSHVGPGYNEQF
V gene: TRBV29-1; clone size: many; J gene: TRBJ2-3; CDR3 protein: SVAPAERRTDTQY
V gene: TRBV6-5; clone size: NA; J gene: TRBJ1-2; CDR3 protein: ASSYSIGGVYGYT
V gene: TRBV29-1; clone size: NA; J gene: TRBJ2-7; CDR3 protein: SVEGLQAGSYEQY
V gene: TRBV7-8; clone size: many; J gene: TRBJ1-5; CDR3 protein: ASSPGTGDNQPQH
V gene: TRBV7-9; clone size: NA; J gene: TRBJ2-7; CDR3 protein: ASSLSGTASYEQY